The 10 T cell receptor beta chains below were found in one sample sequenced in a study of cytomegalovirus exposure and HLA in healthy donors. Assay used: immunoSEQ multiplex PCR; TCRdb lists only in-frame clones, some missing. The sample carries more than 250,000 clones, roughly 91% recorded once. The sequenced sample was PBMCs. These receptors all stem from a woman in her twenties or thirties in good health and CMV-seronegative.

The chain links TRBV28 to TRBJ1-2; tentatively, D is TRBD1 (5 bases). The CDR3 consists of 15 residues. Germline V lookup: CDR1 MDHEN, CDR2 SYDVKM. Deletions cut 4 bases from V and 3 bases from J, with 15 bases between. DNA of the CDR3: TGTGCCAGCAGTTGGAGGGGATTGAGCGACTATGGCTACACCTTC. It is translated as CASSWRGLSDYGYTF.

The chain joins TRBV28 to TRBJ2-2, with 9 bases fitting TRBD2. The germline CDR1 and CDR2 sequences are MDHEN and SYDVKM. CDR3 size: 15 residues. V was clipped by 3 bases and J by 8 bases; unmatched bases: 7. Here the CDR3 DNA reads TGTGCCAGCAGTTTTGGCGGGAGGGTTCGGGGGGAGCTGTTTTTT. It yields the protein CASSFGGRVRGELFF.

About this clone: This same CDR3 is encoded by further DNA sequences in the sample. The CDR3 sequence is CASSVEGSGNTIYF. In nucleotides, the CDR3 is TGTGCCAGCAGCGTAGAAGGCTCTGGAAACACCATATATTTT. This rearrangement joins TRBV9 to TRBJ1-3; D gene unclear. The CDR3 loop spans 14 amino acids. Germline CDR1 is SGDLS and CDR2 is YYNGEE. V was clipped by 0 bases and J by 0 bases, with 4 bases between them.

The V and J genes are TRBV11-3 and TRBJ2-2, with D possibly being TRBD2 (5 bases). Per germline, CDR1 SGHNT and CDR2 YENEEA. The ends were cut back, 5 bases at V and 4 bases at J, with 26 bases in the middle. There are 19 residues in the CDR3. The CDR3 protein is CASSPPHPGYGEGTGELFF. DNA for the CDR3: TGTGCCAGCAGCCCACCCCACCCCGGGTACGGAGAGGGCACCGGGGAGCTGTTTTTT.

The chain recombines TRBV11-2 with TRBJ1-2; tentatively, D is TRBD1 (5 bases). Deletions cut 2 bases from V and 5 bases from J, with 24 bases between. Per germline, CDR1 SGHAT and CDR2 FQNNGV. CDR3 length: 18 amino acids. Here the CDR3 DNA reads TGTGCCAGCAGCTTAAAGGTTTTGACAGACAATATGGAATATGGCTACACCTTC. This sequence encodes CASSLKVLTDNMEYGYTF.

This chain joins TRBV11-3 and TRBJ2-7; 9 positions agree with TRBD2. The CDR3 consists of 14 residues. Trimming took 6 bases from V and 2 from J; bases not matched to a gene: 5. Germline V gene lookup returns CDR1 SGHNT and CDR2 YENEEA. CDR3 bases: TGTGCCAGCAGACAGACTAGCGGAACCTACGAGCAGTACTTC. This translates into CASRQTSGTYEQYF.

This chain connects TRBV2 to TRBJ2-3, with 12 nucleotides matching TRBD1. The CDR3 contains 15 residues. The V segment lost 4 bases and the J segment 4 bases; nucleotides outside the gene matches: 3. CDR1 is SNHLY, CDR2 FYNNEI, per germline. CDR3 protein: CASSAGTGGADTQYF. CDR3 nucleotides: TGTGCCAGCAGTGCCGGGACAGGGGGCGCAGATACGCAGTATTTT. Together with reference TRBV2 and TRBJ2-3, the CDR3 gives the full variable domain: EPEVTQTPSHQVTQMGQEVILRCVPISNHLYFYWYRQILGQKVEFLVSFYNNEISEKSEIFDDQFSVERPDGSNFTLKIRSTKLEDSAMYFCASSAGTGGADTQYFGPGTRLTVL.

This chain connects TRBV4-2 to TRBJ2-3; the match to TRBD1 covers 9 bases. The germline CDR1 and CDR2 sequences are LGHNA and YNFKEQ. The CDR3 is made up of 13 amino acids. Trimming cost V 4 bases and J 6 bases; bases outside gene matches: 2. CDR3 in DNA: TGTGCCAGCAGCCGGACAGGGGCCGATACGCAGTATTTT. Amino acids: CASSRTGADTQYF.

The genes are TRBV5-8 and TRBJ2-1, with 10 bases aligning to TRBD2. V lost 4 bases and J lost 2; bases outside the gene matches: 6. The length of the CDR3 is 16 residues. CDR1 and CDR2 from the germline V gene are SGHTS and YDEGEE. The CDR3 region is CASSPGLAEAYNEQFF. The DNA for the CDR3 is TGTGCCAGCAGCCCCGGACTAGCGGAGGCCTACAATGAGCAGTTCTTC.

The chain has TRBV7-6 and TRBJ2-1; TRBD1 or TRBD2 may be the D gene (5 bases each). From germline, CDR1 is SGHVS and CDR2 FNYEAQ. Trimming removed 3 bases at V and 2 bases at J, with 8 bases between. The CDR3 sequence is 14 residues long. CDR3 amino acids: CASSFRGPYNEQFF. The CDR3 DNA reads TGTGCCAGCAGCTTCCGGGGCCCCTACAATGAGCAGTTCTTC.